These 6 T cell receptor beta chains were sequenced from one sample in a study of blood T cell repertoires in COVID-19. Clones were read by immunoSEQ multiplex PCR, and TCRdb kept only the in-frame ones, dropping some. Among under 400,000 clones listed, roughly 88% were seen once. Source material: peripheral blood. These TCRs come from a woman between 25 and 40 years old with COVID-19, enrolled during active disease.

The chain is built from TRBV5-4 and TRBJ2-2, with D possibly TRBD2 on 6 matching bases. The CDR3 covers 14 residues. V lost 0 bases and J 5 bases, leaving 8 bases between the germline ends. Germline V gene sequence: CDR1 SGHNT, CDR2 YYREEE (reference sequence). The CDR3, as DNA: TGTGCCAGCAGCTTGGGGGGGGATACCGGGGAGCTGTTTTTT. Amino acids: CASSLGGDTGELFF.

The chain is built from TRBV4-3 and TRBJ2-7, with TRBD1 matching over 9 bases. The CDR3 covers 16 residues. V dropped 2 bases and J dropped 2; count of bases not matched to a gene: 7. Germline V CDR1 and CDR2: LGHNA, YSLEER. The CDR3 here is CASSQNMGQGAYEQYF. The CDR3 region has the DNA TGCGCCAGCAGCCAAAACATGGGACAGGGAGCCTACGAGCAGTACTTC.

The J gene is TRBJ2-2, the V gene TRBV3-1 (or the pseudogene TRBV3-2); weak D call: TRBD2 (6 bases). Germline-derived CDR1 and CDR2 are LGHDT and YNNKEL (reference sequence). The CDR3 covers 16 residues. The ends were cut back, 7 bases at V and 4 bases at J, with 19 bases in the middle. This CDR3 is CASTRTGEIRTGELFF. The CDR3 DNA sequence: TGTGCCAGCACCCGAACGGGGGAGATTCGCACCGGGGAGCTGTTTTTT.

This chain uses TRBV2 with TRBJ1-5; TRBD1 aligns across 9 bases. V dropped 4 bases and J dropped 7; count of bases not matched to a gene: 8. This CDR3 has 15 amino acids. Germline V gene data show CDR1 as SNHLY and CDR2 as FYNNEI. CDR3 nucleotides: TGTGCCAGCAGTGTTTACAGGGGGCAGGGACAGCCCCAGCATTTT. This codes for CASSVYRGQGQPQHF.

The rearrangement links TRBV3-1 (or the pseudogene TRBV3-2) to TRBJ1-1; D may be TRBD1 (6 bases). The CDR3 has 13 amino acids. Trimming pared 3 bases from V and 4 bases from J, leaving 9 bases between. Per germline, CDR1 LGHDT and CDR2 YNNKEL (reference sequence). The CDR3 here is CASSQGAGTEAFF. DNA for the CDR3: TGTGCCAGCAGCCAGGGGGCCGGCACTGAAGCTTTCTTT.

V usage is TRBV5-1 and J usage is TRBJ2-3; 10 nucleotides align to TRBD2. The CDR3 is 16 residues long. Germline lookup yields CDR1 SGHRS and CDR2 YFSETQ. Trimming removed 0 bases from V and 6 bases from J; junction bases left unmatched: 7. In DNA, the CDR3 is TGCGCCAGCAGCTTGGGGCTAGCGGGGGCCGTGGATACGCAGTATTTT. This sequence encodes CASSLGLAGAVDTQYF. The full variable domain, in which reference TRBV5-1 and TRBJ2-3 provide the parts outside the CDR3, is KAGVTQTPRYLIKTRGQQVTLSCSPISGHRSVSWYQQTPGQGLQFLFEYFSETQRNKGNFPGRFSGRQFSNSRSEMNVSTLELGDSALYLCASSLGLAGAVDTQYFGPGTRLTVL.